The sample holds one count of the clone carrying this T cell receptor beta chain. What it binds is unknown. This sample is part of a study of siplizumab effects on memory and regulatory T cells. Regarding the study as a whole: Memory T cells appeared less diverse than naive cells, which seemed to contribute substantially to alloresponse. Siplizumab significantly decreased alloreactive sequences from unstimulated CD4+ memory cells.

Germline-derived CDR1 and CDR2 are SQVTM and ANQGSEA. This CDR3 has 19 amino acids. The V segment lost 3 bases and the J segment 5 bases; nucleotides outside the gene matches: 19. Each sample yielded about 1.1 x 10^5 assayed TCR templates. Assay: immunoSEQ multiplex PCR; the TCRdb copy retains only in-frame clones and omits some. The sample comprises 55,000 to 70,000 clones, 93% of which are singletons, and around two fifths rests with the top ten. This chain joins TRBV29-1 and TRBJ1-3; 10 positions match TRBD1. Sequencing was carried out using CD8+ T cells sorted from blood. This receptor was taken from a human donor in good health. The DNA of the CDR3 is TGCAGCGTTGAGGCCCCCCCATGGACAGGGGGAAATCCTAGAAACACCATATATTTT. Its protein product is CSVEAPPWTGGNPRNTIYF.